The TCR beta chain described here comes from a study of metastatic and nonmetastatic thyroid tumors. Study-wide background: Across peripheral blood and tumor or nodule tissue samples taken from malignant and benign thyroid patients, the repertoires were compared with one another. General observations from the study: Malignant thyroid tumors reportedly had TCR beta diversity that was significantly higher than in benign nodules, in blood and tumor.

As for this clone: Its antigen is as yet unknown.

Original analysis: Differences in CDR3 between clinicopathological groups were drawn on to build a classifier intended to discriminate distant-metastatic papillary thyroid cancer patients. TCRdb re-called the PCR reads through MiXCR. In this record, the V and J calls reflect TCRdb's handling and not the investigators' own analysis. The data contain a few thousand clones, approximately 32% of them seen just once; the ten biggest clones take up less than 25%. No patient received treatment before thyroid surgery. Germline CDR1 is MGHRA and CDR2 is YSYEKL. Trimming cost V 5 bases and J 7 bases; bases outside gene matches: 5. This CDR3 is 13 amino acids long.

The source is a female donor with papillary thyroid cancer or a benign thyroid nodule (not recorded which). Some clones in this sample may be carry-over from other donors' samples. Source material: adjacent normal tissue. This chain links TRBV4-1 with TRBJ2-7, with 10 bases fitting TRBD1. CDR3 sequence (DNA): TGCGCCAGCAGCTTGGACAGGGGGTGGGAGCAGTACTTC. Protein product: CASSLDRGWEQYF.